This entry lists 29 T cell receptor beta chains sequenced from one sample in a study of human CD8 memory T cell subsets. CCR7+ PD-1+ TIGIT+ early memory CD8+ cells with dysfunctional traits were TPEX. Libraries for TCR beta were constructed using UMI-labeled 5' RACE. TCRdb reanalyzed the 5' RACE reads and collapses them to one entry per CDR3 protein, without DNA. The record lists several thousand distinct CDR3 sequences, of which the ten most abundant hold 20% to 30%. Sample: CD8+ T cells from PBMCs. The origin of the receptors is a human donor in good health.

Considering frequency, this clonotype is medium-sized. V is TRBV20-1 and J is TRBJ2-7; TCRdb indicates TRBD1, and absent DNA this call remains unverified. The CDR3 extends over 14 amino acids. The V gene's germline CDR1 is DFQATT and CDR2 SNEGSKA (reference sequence). The chain's CDR3 is CSAISGDRSYEQYF.

The chain carries TRBV9 and TRBJ2-1; TCRdb designates TRBD1, a call that cannot be tested without DNA. The CDR3 extends over 19 amino acids. Germline loops: CDR1 SGDLS, CDR2 YYNGEE. CDR3: CASRSGTTPNSGTYNEQFF.

V and J are TRBV7-3 and TRBJ2-3; TCRdb's D call of TRBD1 is untestable without DNA. Looked up from germline, CDR1 is SGHTA and CDR2 is FQGTGA. The CDR3 spans 15 residues. CDR3 in amino acids: CASSLAGASTDTQYF.

Considering frequency, this clonotype is medium-sized. The V and J genes are TRBV5-5 and TRBJ1-1; TCRdb indicates TRBD1, and absent DNA this call remains unverified. The CDR3 is made up of 14 amino acids. From germline, CDR1 is SGHKS and CDR2 YYEKEE (reference sequence). CDR3 in amino acids: CASSWGAMNTEAFF. The full variable domain, completed using reference TRBV5-5 and TRBJ1-1, is DAGVTQSPTHLIKTRGQQVTLRCSPISGHKSVSWYQQVLGQGPQFIFQYYEKEERGRGNFPDRFSARQFPNYSSELNVNALLLGDSALYLCASSWGAMNTEAFFGQGTRLTVV.

This clonotype ranks as medium-sized in terms of frequency. The J gene is TRBJ1-1, the V gene TRBV5-1; TCRdb's D gene call, TRBD1, goes unchecked for lack of DNA. This CDR3 is built from 15 residues. The germline CDR1 and CDR2 sequences are SGHRS and YFSETQ. CDR3 sequence reads: CASSPDEHGGTEAFF.

This clonotype ranks as medium-sized (0.01 to 0.1%) in terms of frequency. CDR3 region: CASSLSQNSPLHF. This sequence joins TRBV27 and TRBJ1-6. The CDR3 length is 13 residues. CDR1 is MNHEY and CDR2 is SMNVEV in the germline V gene (reference sequence).

The chain combines TRBV2 with TRBJ2-5; TCRdb's D gene call, TRBD2, goes unchecked for lack of DNA. Germline CDR1 SNHLY, CDR2 FYNNEI. The CDR3 contains 15 residues. CDR3 in amino acids: CASRGLAGGPETQYF.

The chain joins TRBV13 to TRBJ2-2. The CDR3 covers 12 residues. Germline V gene lookup returns CDR1 PRHDT and CDR2 FYEKMQ (reference sequence). The CDR3 region is CASSFITGELFF.

This chain joins TRBV11-2 and TRBJ2-1. Germline V gene sequence: CDR1 SGHAT, CDR2 FQNNGV. The CDR3 contains 13 residues. The CDR3 sequence is CASRMVSYNEQFF.

The genes are TRBV20-1 and TRBJ2-7; TCRdb outputs TRBD2, but without DNA this stays unchecked. Per germline, CDR1 DFQATT and CDR2 SNEGSKA (reference sequence). CDR3 size: 11 residues. The CDR3 reads CSASLVAEQYF.

This clonotype is identified as medium-sized from frequency. The J gene is TRBJ2-5, the V gene TRBV27; TCRdb lists TRBD1, though no DNA is available to test this call. CDR3 length equals 13 residues. The germline V gene has CDR1 MNHEY and CDR2 SMNVEV (reference sequence). CDR3: CASSLAGTETQYF.

V is TRBV10-3 and J is TRBJ2-1; the D call of TRBD1 rests on TCRdb alone, since no DNA is present to check it. The CDR3 is made up of 16 amino acids. Germline V lookup: CDR1 ENHRY, CDR2 SYGVKD. The CDR3 sequence is CAISPSWQGPYNEQFF.

The chain joins TRBV5-5 to TRBJ2-7. This CDR3 has 13 amino acids. CDR1 and CDR2 from the germline V gene are SGHKS and YYEKEE (reference sequence). The CDR3 here is CASSFGSSYEQYF.

The chain joins TRBV20-1 to TRBJ2-1; TCRdb names TRBD1, which stays unverified in the absence of DNA. The CDR3 has 13 residues. Germline CDR1 DFQATT, CDR2 SNEGSKA (reference sequence). The CDR3 loop is CSADEGDINEQFF.

The chain carries TRBV5-1 and TRBJ2-3; TCRdb lists TRBD1, though no DNA is available to test this call. Per the germline V gene, CDR1 is SGHRS and CDR2 is YFSETQ. The CDR3 runs 17 residues. The CDR3 loop reads CASSLAPGVLGTDTQYF. The whole variable domain, remainder taken from reference TRBV5-1 and TRBJ2-3, is KAGVTQTPRYLIKTRGQQVTLSCSPISGHRSVSWYQQTPGQGLQFLFEYFSETQRNKGNFPGRFSGRQFSNSRSEMNVSTLELGDSALYLCASSLAPGVLGTDTQYFGPGTRLTVL.

This chain joins TRBV9 and TRBJ2-1; TCRdb indicates TRBD2, and absent DNA this call remains unverified. The germline gives CDR1 SGDLS, CDR2 YYNGEE. The CDR3 has 13 amino acids. CDR3 sequence: CASSQFGGDEQFF.

This clonotype is medium-sized (0.01 to 0.1%) by frequency. V usage is TRBV29-1 and J usage is TRBJ2-7. This CDR3 is built from 15 residues. The germline CDR1 and CDR2 sequences are SQVTM and ANQGSEA. The CDR3 loop is CSVEMITGSTYEQYF.

The chain uses TRBV29-1 and TRBJ1-2; TCRdb indicates TRBD1, and absent DNA this call remains unverified. The V gene's germline CDR1 is SQVTM and CDR2 ANQGSEA. The length of the CDR3 is 13 residues. Here the CDR3 reads CSARPTGTYGYTF.

The chain recombines TRBV6-2 or TRBV6-3 with TRBJ1-1. There are 16 residues in the CDR3. Germline V lookup: CDR1 MNHEY, CDR2 SVGEGT. Here the CDR3 reads CASSYPTEYMNTEAFF.

The V call is TRBV9, the J call TRBJ2-7; TCRdb outputs TRBD1, but without DNA this stays unchecked. Germline CDR1 SGDLS, CDR2 YYNGEE. The CDR3 runs 13 residues. The CDR3 protein is CASSAPPGNEQYF.

The CDR3 sequence: CASSDQGAPYTEAFF. V is TRBV10-2 and J is TRBJ1-1; TCRdb designates TRBD1, a call that cannot be tested without DNA. CDR3 length: 15 residues. Germline assignment: CDR1 WSHSY and CDR2 SAAADI.

The chain is built from TRBV20-1 and TRBJ2-7; TCRdb indicates TRBD1, and absent DNA this call remains unverified. CDR3 size: 13 residues. The germline V gene has CDR1 DFQATT and CDR2 SNEGSKA (reference sequence). CDR3 residues: CSARASQGGEQYF.

V and J are TRBV3-1 and TRBJ2-7; with no DNA, the TCRdb D assignment of TRBD2 cannot be verified. The CDR3 length is 14 residues. Germline V gene lookup returns CDR1 LGHDT and CDR2 YNNKEL (reference sequence). CDR3 in amino acids: CASSPGLADYEQYF.

The chain links TRBV20-1 to TRBJ2-7; the D call of TRBD1 rests on TCRdb alone, since no DNA is present to check it. The CDR3 contains 14 residues. From germline, CDR1 is DFQATT and CDR2 SNEGSKA (reference sequence). CDR3 region: CSALPGQGWREQYF.

CDR3 residues: CSASRGQVYNEQFF. The chain uses TRBV20-1 and TRBJ2-1; TCRdb's D call of TRBD1 is untestable without DNA. The germline CDR1 and CDR2 sequences are DFQATT and SNEGSKA (reference sequence). The CDR3 contains 14 residues.

This chain connects TRBV5-5 to TRBJ2-7. The CDR3 totals 14 residues. The V gene's germline CDR1 is SGHKS and CDR2 YYEKEE (reference sequence). CDR3 amino acids: CASSLAYGSYEQYF.

The chain carries TRBV5-1 and TRBJ2-7. The length of the CDR3 is 15 residues. The germline CDR1 and CDR2 sequences are SGHRS and YFSETQ. CDR3 region: CASSPEGWSIHEQYF.

V gene TRBV7-9 combines with J gene TRBJ2-7; without DNA, the TCRdb call of TRBD1 cannot be checked. This CDR3 spans 16 amino acids. Germline CDR1 is SEHNR and CDR2 is FQNEAQ (reference sequence). The CDR3 protein is CASSNTRDRNSYEQYF.

This chain connects TRBV7-3 to TRBJ1-3; TCRdb lists TRBD1, though no DNA is available to test this call. Germline V CDR1 and CDR2: SGHTA, FQGTGA. The length of the CDR3 is 13 residues. The CDR3 protein is CASSSREGNTIYF.